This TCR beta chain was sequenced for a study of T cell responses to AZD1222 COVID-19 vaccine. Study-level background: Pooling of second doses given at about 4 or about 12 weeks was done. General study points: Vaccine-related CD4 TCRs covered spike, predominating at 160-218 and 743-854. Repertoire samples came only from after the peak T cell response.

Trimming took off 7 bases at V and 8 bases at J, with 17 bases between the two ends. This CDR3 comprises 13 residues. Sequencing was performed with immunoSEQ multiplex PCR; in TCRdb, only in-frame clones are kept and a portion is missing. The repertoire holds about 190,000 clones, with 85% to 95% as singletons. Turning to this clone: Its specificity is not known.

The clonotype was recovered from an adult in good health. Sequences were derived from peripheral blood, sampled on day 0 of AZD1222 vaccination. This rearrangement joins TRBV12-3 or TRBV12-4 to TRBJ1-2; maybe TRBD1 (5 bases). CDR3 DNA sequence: TGTGCCAGCACCCACCTCCGGGGGTGGGGCTACACCTTC. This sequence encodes CASTHLRGWGYTF.